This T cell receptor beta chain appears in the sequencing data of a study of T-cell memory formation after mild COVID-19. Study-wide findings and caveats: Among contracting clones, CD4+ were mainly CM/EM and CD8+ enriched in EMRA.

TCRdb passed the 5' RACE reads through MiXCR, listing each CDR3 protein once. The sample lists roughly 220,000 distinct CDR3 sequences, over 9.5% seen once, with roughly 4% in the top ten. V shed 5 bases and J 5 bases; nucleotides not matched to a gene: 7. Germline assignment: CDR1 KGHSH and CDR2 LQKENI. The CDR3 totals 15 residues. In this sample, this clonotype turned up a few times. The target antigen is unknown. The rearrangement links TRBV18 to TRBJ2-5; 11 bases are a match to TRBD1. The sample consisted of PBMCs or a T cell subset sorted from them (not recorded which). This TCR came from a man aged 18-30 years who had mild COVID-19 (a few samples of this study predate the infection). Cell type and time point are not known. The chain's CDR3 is CASSFGQGAWETQYF. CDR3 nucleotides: TGTGCCAGCTCATTCGGACAGGGGGCCTGGGAGACCCAGTACTTC. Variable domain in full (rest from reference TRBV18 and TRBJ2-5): NAGVMQNPRHLVRRRGQEARLRCSPMKGHSHVYWYRQLPEEGLKFMVYLQKENIIDESGMPKERFSAEFPKEGPSILRIQQVVRGDSAAYFCASSFGQGAWETQYFGPGTRLLVL.